The 28 T cell receptor beta chains below come from one sample, sequenced in a study of tissue T cells after allogeneic stem cell transplantation (dated by TCRdb to between 2021 and 2024). Libraries were constructed by the immunoSEQ multiplex PCR assay. TCRdb took this table from immuneACCESS and kept in-frame rearrangements with V and J called. Such tables lack part of the clones; where checked against another copy, unresolved V genes explain under half of the gap, and the rest is unexplained. A total of under 6,000 clones appear in this sample, roughly half of them only once. The ten largest clones take up over 6% of the sample. The time point label, read with the paper, signifies: mouse harvest day 7 after allogeneic transplant. Each mouse graft consisted of 10^7 T-cell-depleted bone marrow cells plus 10^6 splenic CD5+ T cells and was given by tail vein injection. The sequenced sample was gut tissue. The receptors here all came from a female BALB/c mouse given C57BL/6 T cells with graft-versus-host disease after an allogeneic hematopoietic cell transplant.

Note on this clone: Gene names refer to mouse genes. The sequenced part of the CDR3 DNA is TGCTCCAGCAGCCAGACAGGGCGGGACTCCGACTACACC. This encodes CSSSQTGRDSDYT. The whole CDR3 sequence reads CSSSQTGRDSDYTF. The chain couples TRBV23 to TRBJ1-2; the table's D call, TRBD1, has no DNA check behind it. The read halts 1 residue ahead of the CDR3 end, with the missing end drawn from the germline J gene. The CDR3 has 14 amino acids. Germline values: CDR1 KGHTA, CDR2 FQNQQP.

A remark on this clone: The genes and germline here are from mouse. The CDR3 is cut off 1 residue early in the read; its end comes from the germline J gene. This rearrangement joins TRBV15 to TRBJ2-7; TRBD2 is a possible D gene (6 bases). With 3 bases removed from V and 6 bases from J, the gap between germline ends came to 9 bases. The CDR3 consists of 12 residues. Germline CDR1 SGHND, CDR2 FRSKSL. The sequenced part of the CDR3 DNA is TGTGCCAGCAGTTTCCTCTGGGGTGAACAGTAC. Protein sequence: CASSFLWGEQY. The entire CDR3 protein is CASSFLWGEQYF.

Of note for this clone: Germline and genes here are mouse. The read stops 1 residue short of the end of the CDR3; the missing end is completed from the germline J gene. The rearrangement links TRBV19 to TRBJ2-5; D is unresolved. Germline CDR1 FNHDT, CDR2 SITEND (reference sequence). V was cut by 3 bases and J by 1 base, with 6 bases left in between. The CDR3 runs to 13 residues. CDR3 DNA (partial): TGTGCCAGCAGTAGCCTGGACCAAGACACCCAGTAC. Translation: CASSSLDQDTQY. The CDR3 as a whole reads CASSSLDQDTQYF.

This clone was recorded a few times. Mouse gene names apply. Coverage ceases 1 residue before the CDR3 finishes, and the germline J gene fills in the end. The chain couples TRBV13-1 to TRBJ2-7; TRBD2 aligns across 7 bases. Trimming took 2 bases from V and 7 from J; bases not matched to a gene: 0. The germline V gene encodes CDR1 NSHNY and CDR2 SYGAGN. The CDR3 extends over 11 amino acids. CDR3 region: CASSDWGEQYF. Partial CDR3 DNA: TGTGCCAGCAGTGACTGGGGGGAACAGTAC.

In this sample, this clone is medium-sized. Germline and genes here are mouse. The sequenced fragment ends 1 residue before the CDR3 boundary, so the rest is inferred from the germline J gene. The genes are TRBV16 and TRBJ2-7; the match to TRBD2 covers 7 bases. CDR3 length: 15 residues. V was clipped by 5 bases and J by 0 bases; unmatched bases: 7. Germline assignment: CDR1 SGHSA and CDR2 FRNQAP. CDR3 sequence reads: CASSLTGVSSYEQYF. The covered CDR3 bases are TGTGCAAGCAGCCTCACTGGGGTAAGCTCCTATGAACAGTAC.

Details on this clone: Gene names and germline refer to mouse. Read coverage stops 1 residue before the CDR3 terminus; the germline J gene supplies the remainder. The V gene is TRBV12-1, the J gene TRBJ2-7; no clear D. CDR1 is SGHSN, CDR2 HYEKVE, per germline. The CDR3 has 10 amino acids. The ends were cut back, 0 bases at V and 6 bases at J, with 2 bases in the middle. The CDR3 sequence: CASSLVEQYF. Incomplete CDR3 DNA: TGTGCCAGCTCTCTCGTTGAACAGTAC.

Remarks on this clone: Genes and germline are mouse. Sequencing ends 1 residue short of the CDR3 end; the germline J gene provides the rest. The chain carries TRBV26 and TRBJ1-3; D is uncertain. The V gene lost 3 bases and the J gene lost 4 bases, with 4 bases spanning the gap. Germline V CDR1 and CDR2: KGHPV, FQNQEV (reference sequence). This CDR3 is 12 amino acids long. Here the CDR3 reads CASSLSGNTLYF. Incomplete CDR3 DNA: TGTGCCAGCAGTCTATCCGGAAATACGCTCTAT.

This clone has more than one count but fewer than ten. Gene names follow the mouse nomenclature. The read falls 1 residue short of the CDR3 end, and the missing part is taken from the germline J gene. The gene calls are TRBV23 and TRBJ2-1; TRBD2 is the table's D call, not checked against the DNA. The germline CDR1 and CDR2 sequences are KGHTA and FQNQQP. The CDR3 covers 13 residues. The part of the CDR3 DNA that was read is TGCTCCAGCAGGACTGGGGGGGCTGCTGAGCAGTTC. It specifies CSSRTGGAAEQF. The whole CDR3 sequence is CSSRTGGAAEQFF.

For this clone: Genes here carry mouse names. The read ends 1 residue before the CDR3 terminus; that terminus is restored from the germline J gene. The chain links TRBV13-1 to TRBJ2-7; 11 nucleotides agree with TRBD2. Germline trimming cut 5 bases from V and 4 bases from J; bases unmatched to any gene: 2. Germline-derived CDR1 and CDR2 are NSHNY and SYGAGN. There are 13 residues in the CDR3. CDR3 DNA, as far as it was read: TGTGCCAGCAGGGGGACTGGGGGTTATGAACAGTAC. Amino acids: CASRGTGGYEQY. The whole CDR3 protein is CASRGTGGYEQYF.

Comments on this clone: These gene names are mouse names. The CDR3 end lies 1 residue beyond the end of the read and is filled in from the germline J gene. This chain uses TRBV16 with TRBJ1-4; perhaps TRBD1 as D (6 bases). Germline values: CDR1 SGHSA, CDR2 FRNQAP. Trimming stripped 6 bases from V and 7 bases from J, with 18 bases between. CDR3 length: 15 residues. Here the CDR3 reads CASRLKGGEGERLFF. CDR3 bases read: TGTGCAAGCAGGCTTAAGGGGGGCGAGGGCGAAAGATTATTT. The variable domain in full, with the rest retrieved from reference TRBV16 and TRBJ1-4, is NAGVIQTPRHKVTGKGQEATLWCEPISGHSAVFWYRQTIVQGLEFLTYFRNQAPIDDSGMPKERFSAQMPNQSHSTLKIQSTQPQDSAVYLCASRLKGGEGERLFFGHGTKLSVL.

There are a few counts of this clone. All gene names here are mouse names. Read sequence stops 1 residue before the CDR3 end, and the germline J gene provides the missing end. V is TRBV12-1 and J is TRBJ2-7; D may be TRBD2 (5 bases). V was clipped by 1 base and J by 4 bases, with 7 bases between them. The germline gives CDR1 SGHSN, CDR2 HYEKVE. The CDR3 loop spans 12 amino acids. This chain's CDR3 is CASSLWGYEQYF. CDR3 bases read: TGTGCCAGCTCTCTTTGGGGTTATGAACAGTAC.

Of note for this clone: Germline and genes: mouse. The CDR3 end falls 1 residue outside the read, so it is completed with the germline J gene. The gene calls are TRBV12-1 and TRBJ1-4, with TRBD1 matching 9 bases. The V and J ends lost 3 bases and 6 bases, in that order; junction bases with no gene match: 7. The CDR3 contains 15 residues. CDR1 SGHSN and CDR2 HYEKVE come from the germline V gene. The CDR3 spells CASSTWTGVDERLFF. The covered CDR3 bases are TGTGCCAGCTCTACCTGGACAGGGGTGGACGAAAGATTATTT.

This clone is categorized as large. All gene names here are mouse names. The read terminates 1 residue ahead of where the CDR3 ends, so the germline J gene completes it. The chain couples TRBV16 to TRBJ2-5; D gene unclear. V was clipped by 5 bases and J by 1 base, with 10 bases between them. Germline CDR1 reads SGHSA; CDR2 reads FRNQAP. This CDR3 contains 14 residues. CDR3 sequence reads: CASSLWDYQDTQYF. The covered CDR3 bases are TGTGCAAGCAGCCTATGGGATTACCAAGACACCCAGTAC.

To note about this clone: Gene names are mouse gene names. The read ends 1 residue early relative to the CDR3; the germline J gene fills the gap. The chain combines TRBV12-2 with TRBJ2-2, with TRBD2 matching 8 bases. With V trimmed by 0 bases and J by 7 bases, 3 bases remained unmatched. This CDR3 comprises 14 residues. Per germline, CDR1 SGHLS and CDR2 HYDKME. CDR3 bases read: TGTGCCAGCTCTCTCGCTGGGGGGAGCGGGCAGCTCTAC. This codes for CASSLAGGSGQLY. The whole CDR3 region reads CASSLAGGSGQLYF.

Turning to this clone: Gene names follow the mouse nomenclature. Read data end 1 residue before the CDR3 end; the end is taken from the germline J gene. This chain connects TRBV13-1 to TRBJ2-3; no clear D. The V gene's germline CDR1 is NSHNY and CDR2 SYGAGN. V gave up 2 bases and J gave up 1 base, with 5 bases separating them. The CDR3 sequence is 13 residues long. The CDR3 loop is CASSDSGAETLYF. The DNA read from the CDR3 is TGTGCCAGCAGTGACTCTGGTGCAGAAACGCTGTAT.

Notes on this clone: Any gene name here is a mouse gene name. The read ends 1 residue shy of where the CDR3 ends; the end is completed using the germline J gene. The chain links TRBV15 to TRBJ1-1; the match to TRBD1 covers 7 bases. Trimming cost V 5 bases and J 1 base; bases outside gene matches: 1. Germline V gives CDR1 SGHND, CDR2 FRSKSL. CDR3 length: 13 residues. CDR3 amino acids: CASSRQGNTEVFF. CDR3 DNA (partial): TGTGCCAGCAGTCGACAGGGGAACACAGAAGTCTTC.

Comment on this clone: Gene names are mouse gene names. The CDR3 goes on 1 residue after the read ends, and that part is filled in from the germline J gene. The chain employs TRBV23 and TRBJ1-4; TRBD1, the D gene given by the table, was not confirmed from the DNA. The CDR3 loop spans 16 amino acids. CDR1 is KGHTA and CDR2 is FQNQQP in the germline V gene. The chain's CDR3 is CSSSQSAGQTNERLFF. The CDR3 DNA, read in part, is TGCTCCAGCAGTCAATCGGCGGGACAGACCAACGAAAGATTATTT.

About this clone itself: Gene names and germline refer to mouse. The missing CDR3 end, 1 residue past where the read stops, is filled in from the germline J gene. V is TRBV30 and J is TRBJ1-6; D is undetermined. TRBJ1-6 is annotated as an ORF whose role is uncertain. Germline CDR1 reads SQVVS; CDR2 reads ANEGSEA. The CDR3 has 15 amino acids. Trimming removed 6 bases from V and 0 bases from J, with 12 bases in between. Incomplete CDR3 DNA: TGTAGTTCGGAGGCTACGAATTCCTATAATTCGCCCCTCTAC. Protein: CSSEATNSYNSPLY. The whole CDR3 protein is CSSEATNSYNSPLYF.

Note on this clone: Germline and genes: mouse. From the germline J gene comes the end of the CDR3, since the read stops 1 residue before it. The gene calls are TRBV26 and TRBJ2-1; D ambiguous. Germline V CDR1 and CDR2: KGHPV, FQNQEV (reference sequence). CDR3 size: 14 residues. Trimming removed 5 bases from V and 0 bases from J, with 8 bases in between. CDR3 bases read: TGTGCCAGCAGTTTACAGAATAACTATGCTGAGCAGTTC. Translation: CASSLQNNYAEQF. The complete CDR3 sequence is CASSLQNNYAEQFF.

On this clone: Gene labels here are mouse ones. The read stops 1 residue short of the end of the CDR3; the missing end is completed from the germline J gene. The rearrangement uses TRBV3 and TRBJ2-5, with TRBD1 identical over 7 bases. Losses at the gene ends were 6 bases for V and 1 base for J; bases not matched to a gene: 1. This CDR3 is built from 13 residues. Germline loops: CDR1 SNHLY, CDR2 FYNGKV (reference sequence). The CDR3: CASRQGYQDTQYF. CDR3 bases read: TGTGCCAGCAGACAGGGGTACCAAGACACCCAGTAC.

Notes on this clone: Gene names denote mouse genes. Sequencing ends 1 residue short of the CDR3 end; the germline J gene provides the rest. The chain couples TRBV3 to TRBJ2-7, with D possibly TRBD1 on 6 matching bases. The CDR3 totals 13 residues. The V end lost 3 bases, the J end lost 3 bases, and 9 bases lay between the germline ends. CDR1 is SNHLY, CDR2 FYNGKV, per germline (reference sequence). The part of the CDR3 DNA that was read is TGTGCCAGCAGCTTGGACAGAATCTATGAACAGTAC. It encodes CASSLDRIYEQY. The whole CDR3 sequence is CASSLDRIYEQYF. Variable domain in full (rest from reference TRBV3 and TRBJ2-7): GPKVLQIPSHQIIDMGQMVTLNCDPVSNHLYFYWYKQILGQQMEFLVNFYNGKVMEKSKLFKDQFSVERPDGSYFTLKIQPTALEDSAVYFCASSLDRIYEQYFGPGTRLTVL.

By sample fraction, this clone is medium-sized (0.01 to 0.1%). Here the gene names and germline are mouse. Read data end 1 residue before the CDR3 end; the end is taken from the germline J gene. The chain recombines TRBV16 with TRBJ2-7; the match to TRBD2 covers 9 bases. Germline assignment: CDR1 SGHSA and CDR2 FRNQAP. After removal of 5 bases from V and 0 bases from J, the junction contained 2 bases not matched to a gene. The CDR3 runs to 14 residues. The CDR3 spells CASSLTGGSYEQYF. The CDR3 DNA, read in part, is TGTGCAAGCAGCCTGACTGGGGGCTCCTATGAACAGTAC.

As regards this clone: Any gene name here is a mouse gene name. The read gets to within 1 residue of the CDR3 end, and the germline J gene fills in the rest. The V call is TRBV16, the J call TRBJ1-4; D remains unclear. The V end was cut by 0 bases, the J end by 4 bases, with 3 bases between. Germline CDR1 is SGHSA and CDR2 is FRNQAP. This CDR3 is 13 amino acids long. CDR3 region: CASSLDFNERLFF. CDR3 bases read: TGTGCAAGCAGCTTAGATTTCAACGAAAGATTATTT.

Points on this clone: Mouse germline and gene names are used. The CDR3 is cut off 1 residue early in the read; its end comes from the germline J gene. This chain uses TRBV16 with TRBJ2-4; D not resolved. V dropped 2 bases and J dropped 0 bases, with 6 bases sitting between them. The CDR3 is 14 residues long. Looked up from germline, CDR1 is SGHSA and CDR2 is FRNQAP. The part of the CDR3 DNA that was read is TGTGCAAGCAGCTTACAAAATAGTCAAAACACCTTGTAC. Protein sequence: CASSLQNSQNTLY. From start to end, the CDR3 is CASSLQNSQNTLYF. Drawing the rest from reference TRBV16 and TRBJ2-4, the complete variable domain is NAGVIQTPRHKVTGKGQEATLWCEPISGHSAVFWYRQTIVQGLEFLTYFRNQAPIDDSGMPKERFSAQMPNQSHSTLKIQSTQPQDSAVYLCASSLQNSQNTLYFGAGTRLSVL.

In its sample, this clone was seen a few times. Germline and genes here are mouse. CDR3 sequence reads: CASSHGLGVDQDTQYF. The CDR3 bases that were read are TGTGCCAGCAGCCACGGACTGGGGGTGGACCAAGACACCCAGTAC. This chain uses TRBV5 with TRBJ2-5, with 10 bases identical to TRBD2. The read terminates 1 residue ahead of where the CDR3 ends, so the germline J gene completes it. The CDR3 runs to 16 residues. CDR1 LGHNA and CDR2 YNLKQL come from the germline V gene (reference sequence). Trimming removed 3 bases from V and 1 base from J; junction bases left unmatched: 4.

Remarks on this clone: Mouse names are used for the genes. Coverage ceases 1 residue before the CDR3 finishes, and the germline J gene fills in the end. V and J are TRBV13-3 and TRBJ2-2; a possible D gene is TRBD1 (6 bases). Germline lookup yields CDR1 NNHDY and CDR2 SYVADS. V lost 5 bases, J lost 1 base, and 6 bases lay in between. CDR3 length equals 13 residues. CDR3 DNA (partial): TGTGCCAGCAGGGACAGAAACACCGGGCAGCTCTAC. As protein: CASRDRNTGQLY. The whole CDR3 protein is CASRDRNTGQLYF.

This clone was observed a few times. Germline and genes: mouse. The CDR3 end lies 1 residue beyond the end of the read and is filled in from the germline J gene. The gene calls are TRBV12-1 and TRBJ2-7; 12 bases map to TRBD1. Trimming removed 2 bases from V and 7 bases from J; junction bases left unmatched: 2. Germline lookup yields CDR1 SGHSN and CDR2 HYEKVE. The CDR3 spans 13 residues. The CDR3 loop is CASSRDRGREQYF. The sequenced CDR3 bases are TGTGCCAGCTCTCGGGACAGGGGGCGAGAACAGTAC.

To note about this clone: Mouse gene names apply. Read data end 1 residue before the CDR3 end; the end is taken from the germline J gene. J is TRBJ2-4 and V is TRBV23; no DNA check was done on the table's D call, TRBD2. The CDR3 is made up of 13 amino acids. Per the germline V gene, CDR1 is KGHTA and CDR2 is FQNQQP. CDR3 sequence: CSSGLGGLDTLYF. The CDR3 DNA, read in part, is TGCTCCAGCGGACTGGGGGGGCTGGACACCTTGTAC.